This T cell receptor (beta chain) stems from a study of human T cells and chemical hapten exposure (dated by TCRdb to the early 2020s). Turning to the overall study: For sensitization, 2% DPC in acetone was applied to a roughly 2 cm by roughly 2 cm area of upper inner arm skin. In alopecia patients, the study followed how the peripheral blood TCR repertoire changed in vivo over primary and secondary sensitization to diphenylcyclopropenone (DPC), a hapten. The mostly female patient cohort included alopecia areata with under or over 50% scalp involvement, alopecia totalis and alopecia universalis. Blood samples were taken from patients before sensitization (week 0) and at 2, 6 and about 24 weeks after DPC sensitization. Blood for TCR sequencing was provided by twenty-nine alopecia patients at one to four time points (pre-sensitization, 2, 6 and 24 weeks). Libraries were combined into a pool for sequencing, and differences in TCR yield between samples came mainly from small differences in library volumes within the pool. Weekly therapeutic DPC doses were additionally applied to the scalp of patients throughout the roughly 23-week study period. Patch testing was performed on the upper back with Finn chambers containing 0.01% DPC, and the patch tests were scored after 6 days according to International Contact Dermatitis Research Group standards.

Taking its sample share into account, this clonotype is medium-sized (0.01 to 0.1%). Its cognate antigen has yet to be identified. It has no much larger one-base neighbor in the sample; base qualities were not kept. The time point label, read with the paper, signifies: pre-sensitization, week 0. The treatment or condition label for this specimen denotes: therapeutic diphenylcyclopropenone sensitization with weekly scalp DPC. At each patch-test visit, blood was drawn before the patch test was applied. Patients were considered eligible if aged 18 to 70, diagnosed with alopecia and deemed suitable for DPC therapy, and patients were excluded if pregnant. Total RNA was isolated from unfractionated whole blood collected in Tempus Blood RNA tubes. The paper's findings and limits, for the study overall: Because all patients had alopecia, a presumed autoimmune disease, the immune response of the patients might differ from that of healthy individuals. Significantly more large CDR3 similarity clusters were formed by expanded TCRs than by pre-sensitization or healthy control sets, consistent with antigen-driven responses. The number of TCRs above 1 in 1000 frequency did not change with DPC sensitization; there was no evidence of global repertoire structure alterations. After repeated subsampling, the strength of the expansion versus patch-test correlation and the threshold at which it became significant changed. A positive correlation was found between the number of PT1 expanded TCRs and patch test score, with significance reached at thresholds 8, 16 and 32 but not 4.

For this chain, trimming is 0 bases at the V end and 4 bases at the J end, and the number of junction bases without a gene match is 2. From the cysteine up to the phenylalanine, the CDR3 has a length of 16 residues. Just the 48-base CDR3 DNA is kept, in frame starting at base 1. CDR1 and CDR2 are drawn from the germline V gene: LGHNA, YSLEER. The library was produced with RACE. Sequencing was performed on a NextSeq 500. During library preparation, unique molecular identifiers were attached to individual cDNA molecules so that TCRs could be counted in a quantitative, reproducible way. Each blood RNA sample was used to sequence both TCR alpha and TCR beta chains. For the original study's pipeline: A median of around 100,000 TCRs per sample was observed, with a range of about 23,224 to 750,000. The Decombinator software suite was used to annotate the V, J and CDR3 of the TCR reads. For PS versus PT1 abundance plots, all samples were subsampled to the same number of TCRs (28,000). Expanded TCRs were defined as absent before sensitization and observed at least eight times at the 2-week time point. Using fastp at Q25 and MiXCR, TCRdb reprocessed the public reads and kept productive beta chains. For every CDR3 protein sequence, its rows merge into one entry that carries the most common genes and DNA. TCRdb's processing, not the authors', yielded these V and J calls. The sample profile shows 45,000 to 65,000 distinct CDR3 sequences; roughly 10% of them were found once. In total, the top ten clones hold 9.6% of the sample.

This receptor was obtained from a man aged 35 to 55 with alopecia areata. Some clones in this sample may be carry-over from other donors' samples. Here the sequenced sample was whole blood, taken in connection with sensitization to the hapten diphenylcyclopropenone (DPC). Here the chain combines TRBV4-3 and TRBJ2-3; TRBD2 agrees with 12 junctional bases. The DNA sequence is as follows: TGCGCCAGCAGCCAAGACCTAGCGGGAGGGCCAGATACGCAGTATTTT. This translates into CASSQDLAGGPDTQYF.